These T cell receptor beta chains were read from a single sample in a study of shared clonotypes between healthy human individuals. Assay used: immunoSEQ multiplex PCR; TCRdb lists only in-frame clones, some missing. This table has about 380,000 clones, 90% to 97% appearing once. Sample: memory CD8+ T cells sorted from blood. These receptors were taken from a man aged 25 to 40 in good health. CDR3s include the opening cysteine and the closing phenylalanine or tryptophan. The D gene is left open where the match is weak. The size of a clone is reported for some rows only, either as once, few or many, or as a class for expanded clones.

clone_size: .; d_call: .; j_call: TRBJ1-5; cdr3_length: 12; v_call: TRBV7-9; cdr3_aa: CASSPDNQPQHF; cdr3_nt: TGTGCCAGCAGCCCGGACAATCAGCCCCAGCATTTT
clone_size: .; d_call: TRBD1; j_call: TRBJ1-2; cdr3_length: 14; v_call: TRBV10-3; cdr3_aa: CAISESGTGVDYTF; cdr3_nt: TGTGCCATCAGTGAGTCGGGGACAGGGGTTGACTACACCTTC
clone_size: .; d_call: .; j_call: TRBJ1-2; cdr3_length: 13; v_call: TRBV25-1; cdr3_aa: CASSVTASYGYTF; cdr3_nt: TGTGCCAGCAGTGTAACGGCCTCCTATGGCTACACCTTC
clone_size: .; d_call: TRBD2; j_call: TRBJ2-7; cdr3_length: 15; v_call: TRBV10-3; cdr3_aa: CAISRTSGSTYEQYF; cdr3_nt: TGTGCCATCAGTAGGACTAGCGGGAGCACCTACGAGCAGTACTTC
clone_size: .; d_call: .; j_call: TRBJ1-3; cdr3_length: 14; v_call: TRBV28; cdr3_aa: CASSPGGLGNTIYF; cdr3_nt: TGTGCCAGCAGTCCGGGGGGGCTCGGAAACACCATATATTTT
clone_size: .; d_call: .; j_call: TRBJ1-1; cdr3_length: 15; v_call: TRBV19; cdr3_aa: CASSISWTVNTEAFF; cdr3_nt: TGTGCCAGTAGTATCAGCTGGACAGTGAACACTGAAGCTTTCTTT
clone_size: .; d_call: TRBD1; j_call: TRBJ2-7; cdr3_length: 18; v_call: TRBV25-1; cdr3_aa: CASSDGGQGGVKTYEQYF; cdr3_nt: TGTGCCAGCAGTGACGGGGGACAGGGGGGGGTAAAAACTTACGAGCAGTACTTC
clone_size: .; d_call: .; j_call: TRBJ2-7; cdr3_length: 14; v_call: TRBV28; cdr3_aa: CASSLSAGPYEQYF; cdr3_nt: TGTGCCAGCAGTCTCTCGGCGGGACCCTACGAGCAGTACTTC
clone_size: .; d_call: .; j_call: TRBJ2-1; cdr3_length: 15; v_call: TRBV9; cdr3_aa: CASSVRPTGSNEQFF; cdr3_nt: TGTGCCAGCAGCGTAAGGCCGACCGGTAGCAATGAGCAGTTCTTC
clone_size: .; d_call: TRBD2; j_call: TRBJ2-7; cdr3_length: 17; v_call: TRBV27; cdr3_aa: CASRRNNIGTSSYEQYF; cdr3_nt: TGTGCCAGCAGGCGAAACAACATCGGGACTAGTTCCTACGAGCAGTACTTC
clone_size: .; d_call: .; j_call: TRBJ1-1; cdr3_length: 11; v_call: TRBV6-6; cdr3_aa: CASSSMEWAFF; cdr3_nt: TGTGCCAGCAGTTCTATGGAGTGGGCTTTCTTT
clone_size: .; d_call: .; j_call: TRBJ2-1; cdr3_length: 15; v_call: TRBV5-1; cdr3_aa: CASSLGDNSYNEQFF; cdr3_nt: TGCGCCAGCAGCTTGGGGGACAACTCCTACAATGAGCAGTTCTTC
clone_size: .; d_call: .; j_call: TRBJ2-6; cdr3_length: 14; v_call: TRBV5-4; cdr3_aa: CASSHFSGANVLTF; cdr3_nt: TGTGCCAGCAGCCACTTCTCTGGGGCCAACGTCCTGACTTTC
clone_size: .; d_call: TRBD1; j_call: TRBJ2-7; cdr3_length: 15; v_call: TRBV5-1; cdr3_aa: CASSASGTGGYEQYF; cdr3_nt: TGCGCCAGCAGCGCCTCCGGGACAGGGGGCTACGAGCAGTACTTC
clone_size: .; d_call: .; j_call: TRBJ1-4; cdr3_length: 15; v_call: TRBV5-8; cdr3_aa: CASSNTGRKNEKLFF; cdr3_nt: TGTGCCAGCAGCAACACAGGGAGGAAGAATGAAAAACTGTTTTTT
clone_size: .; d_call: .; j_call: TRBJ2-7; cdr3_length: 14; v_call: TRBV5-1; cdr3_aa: CASSLGRVLDEQYF; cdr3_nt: TGCGCCAGCAGCTTGGGCAGGGTGTTGGACGAGCAGTACTTC
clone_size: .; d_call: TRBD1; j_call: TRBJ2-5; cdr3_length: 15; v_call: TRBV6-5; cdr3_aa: CASSYSTGAIETQYF; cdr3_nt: TGTGCCAGCAGTTACTCGACAGGGGCCATTGAGACCCAGTACTTC
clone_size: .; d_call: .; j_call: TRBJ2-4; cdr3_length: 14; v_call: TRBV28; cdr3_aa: CASTLGGVRSIQYF; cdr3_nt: TGTGCCAGCACCCTAGGCGGTGTGAGGTCCATTCAGTACTTC
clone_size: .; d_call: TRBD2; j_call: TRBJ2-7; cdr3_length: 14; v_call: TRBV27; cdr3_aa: CATRWTSGTYEQYF; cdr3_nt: TGTGCCACTCGCTGGACTAGCGGGACGTACGAGCAGTACTTC
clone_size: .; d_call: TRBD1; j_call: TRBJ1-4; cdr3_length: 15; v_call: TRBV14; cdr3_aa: CASSQDGTANEKLFF; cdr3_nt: TGTGCCAGCAGCCAAGACGGGACAGCGAATGAAAAACTGTTTTTT
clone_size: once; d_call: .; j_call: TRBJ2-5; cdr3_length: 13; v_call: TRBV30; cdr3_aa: CASLGGRGKTQYF; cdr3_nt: TGTGCCAGCCTGGGGGGGCGGGGAAAGACCCAGTACTTC
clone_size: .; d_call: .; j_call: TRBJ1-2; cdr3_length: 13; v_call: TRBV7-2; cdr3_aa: CASSLKGGYGYTF; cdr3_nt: TGTGCCAGCAGCTTAAAAGGGGGCTATGGCTACACCTTC
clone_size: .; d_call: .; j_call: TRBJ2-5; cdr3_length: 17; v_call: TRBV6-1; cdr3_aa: CASSEEMEGPIQETQYF; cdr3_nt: TGTGCCAGCAGTGAAGAAATGGAGGGCCCTATTCAAGAGACCCAGTACTTC
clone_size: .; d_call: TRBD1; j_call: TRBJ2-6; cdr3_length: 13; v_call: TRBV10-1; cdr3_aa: CASRGQGPNVLTF; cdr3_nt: TGCGCCAGCAGAGGACAGGGGCCCAACGTCCTGACTTTC
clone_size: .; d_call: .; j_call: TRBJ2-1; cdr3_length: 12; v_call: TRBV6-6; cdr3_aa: CASSAGTYEQFF; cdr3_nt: TGTGCCAGCAGCGCCGGGACTTATGAGCAGTTCTTC
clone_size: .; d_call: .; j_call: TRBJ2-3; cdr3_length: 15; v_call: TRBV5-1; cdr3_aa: CASSLFGTATDTQYF; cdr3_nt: TGCGCCAGCAGCTTGTTCGGTACCGCCACAGATACGCAGTATTTT
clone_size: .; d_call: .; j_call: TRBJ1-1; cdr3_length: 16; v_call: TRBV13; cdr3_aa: CASSCAETALNTEAFF; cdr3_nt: TGTGCCAGCAGCTGTGCCGAGACAGCCTTGAACACTGAAGCTTTCTTT
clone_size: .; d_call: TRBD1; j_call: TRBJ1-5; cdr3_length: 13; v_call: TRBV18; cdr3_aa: CASSKGTDQPQHF; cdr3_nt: TGTGCCAGCTCAAAAGGGACAGATCAGCCCCAGCATTTT
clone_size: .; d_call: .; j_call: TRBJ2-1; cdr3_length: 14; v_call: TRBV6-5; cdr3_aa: CASSGRESYNEQFF; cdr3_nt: TGTGCCAGCAGTGGCAGGGAATCCTACAATGAGCAGTTCTTC
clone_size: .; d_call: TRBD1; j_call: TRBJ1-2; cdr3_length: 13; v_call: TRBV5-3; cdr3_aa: CASSIDRAYGYTF; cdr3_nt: TGTGCCAGCTCAATTGACAGGGCTTATGGCTACACCTTC
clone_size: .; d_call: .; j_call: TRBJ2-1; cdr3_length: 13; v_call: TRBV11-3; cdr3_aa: CASSVTIYNEQFF; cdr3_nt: TGTGCCAGCAGCGTCACGATTTACAATGAGCAGTTCTTC
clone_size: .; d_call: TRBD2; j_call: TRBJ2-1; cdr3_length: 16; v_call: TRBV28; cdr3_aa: CASSLLAGALRGEQFF; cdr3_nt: TGTGCCAGCAGTTTACTAGCGGGAGCCTTAAGGGGTGAGCAGTTCTTC
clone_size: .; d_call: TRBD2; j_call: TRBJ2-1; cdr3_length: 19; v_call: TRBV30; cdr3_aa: CAWSPQVAGPLRPYNEQFF; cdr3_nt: TGTGCCTGGAGCCCTCAGGTAGCGGGACCCCTTAGGCCCTACAATGAGCAGTTCTTC
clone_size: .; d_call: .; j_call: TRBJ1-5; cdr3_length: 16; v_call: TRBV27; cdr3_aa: CASSLLGGGGNQPQHF; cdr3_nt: TGTGCCAGCAGTTTACTCGGGGGGGGAGGCAATCAGCCCCAGCATTTT
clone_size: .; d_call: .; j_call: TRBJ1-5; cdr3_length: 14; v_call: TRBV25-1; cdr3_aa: CASSESGANQPQHF; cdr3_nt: TGTGCCAGCAGTGAATCAGGGGCCAATCAGCCCCAGCATTTT
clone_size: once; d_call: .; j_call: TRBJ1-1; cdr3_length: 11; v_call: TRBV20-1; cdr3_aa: CSASKQGRAFF; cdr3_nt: TGCAGTGCTAGTAAACAGGGTCGCGCTTTCTTT
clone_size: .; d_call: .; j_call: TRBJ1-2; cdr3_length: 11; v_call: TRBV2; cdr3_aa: CASSLLGGYTF; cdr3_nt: TGTGCCAGCAGCCTTCTTGGTGGCTACACCTTC
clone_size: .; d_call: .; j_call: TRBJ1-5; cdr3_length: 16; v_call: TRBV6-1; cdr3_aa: CASSEALLQTHQPQHF; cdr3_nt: TGTGCCAGCAGTGAAGCGCTGTTACAGACTCATCAGCCCCAGCATTTT
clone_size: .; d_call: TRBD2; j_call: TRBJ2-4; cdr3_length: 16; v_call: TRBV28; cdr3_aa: CASSLPEPARGSSRHF; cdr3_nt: TGTGCCAGCAGTCTCCCAGAGCCAGCGCGGGGGAGCAGTCGGCACTTC
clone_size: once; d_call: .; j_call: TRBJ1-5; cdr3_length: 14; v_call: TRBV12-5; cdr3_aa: CASGGGGSNQPQHF; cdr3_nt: TGTGCTAGTGGTGGCGGGGGCAGCAATCAGCCCCAGCATTTT
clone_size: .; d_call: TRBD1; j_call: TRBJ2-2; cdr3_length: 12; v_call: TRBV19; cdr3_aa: CASSQGAGELFF; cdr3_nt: TGTGCCAGTAGTCAGGGGGCCGGGGAGCTGTTTTTT
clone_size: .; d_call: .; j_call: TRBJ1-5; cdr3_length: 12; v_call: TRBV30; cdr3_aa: CAWSRDSGPQHF; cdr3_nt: TGTGCCTGGAGCAGGGACTCGGGGCCCCAGCATTTT
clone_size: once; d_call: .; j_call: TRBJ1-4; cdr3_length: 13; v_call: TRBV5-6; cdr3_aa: CASTDVFGEKLFF; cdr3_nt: TGTGCCAGCACGGACGTCTTTGGGGAAAAACTGTTTTTT
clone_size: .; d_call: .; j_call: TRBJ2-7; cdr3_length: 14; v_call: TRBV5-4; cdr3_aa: CASSPNDTPYEQYF; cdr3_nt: TGTGCCAGCAGCCCCAACGACACCCCCTACGAGCAGTACTTC
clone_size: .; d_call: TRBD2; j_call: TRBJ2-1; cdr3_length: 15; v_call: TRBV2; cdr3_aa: CASSLSGSSYNEQFF; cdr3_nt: TGTGCCAGCAGCCTTAGCGGGAGCTCCTACAATGAGCAGTTCTTC
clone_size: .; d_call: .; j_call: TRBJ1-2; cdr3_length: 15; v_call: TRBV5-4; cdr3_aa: CASSPRTESYYGYTF; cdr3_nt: TGTGCCAGCAGCCCCAGGACAGAGTCTTACTATGGCTACACCTTC
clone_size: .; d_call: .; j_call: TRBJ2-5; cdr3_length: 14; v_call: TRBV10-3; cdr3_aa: CAISAGLHQETQYF; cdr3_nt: TGTGCCATCAGTGCCGGGTTACACCAAGAGACCCAGTACTTC
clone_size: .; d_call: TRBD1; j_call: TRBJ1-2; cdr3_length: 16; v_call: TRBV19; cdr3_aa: CASKIAGQGAIGGYTF; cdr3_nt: TGTGCCAGTAAAATAGCCGGACAGGGGGCTATCGGTGGCTACACCTTC
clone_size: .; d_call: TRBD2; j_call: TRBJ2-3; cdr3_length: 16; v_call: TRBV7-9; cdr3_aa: CASSGGLAGVADTQYF; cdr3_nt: TGTGCCAGCAGCGGGGGACTAGCGGGAGTTGCAGATACGCAGTATTTT
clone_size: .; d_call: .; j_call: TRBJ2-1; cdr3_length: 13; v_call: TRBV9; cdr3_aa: CASSVVGVNEQFF; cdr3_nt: TGTGCCAGCAGCGTAGTAGGTGTCAATGAGCAGTTCTTC